One sample yielded the 25 T cell receptor beta chains listed below, sequenced in a study of blood T cell repertoires in COVID-19. Here immunoSEQ multiplex PCR was the method, and the copy in TCRdb shows in-frame clones only, minus some. The sample has fewer than 250,000 clones; around 88% are singletons. Sample: peripheral blood. The receptors stem from a man aged 45 to 65 with active or convalescent COVID-19.

The gene calls are TRBV21-1 and TRBJ2-7; TRBD2 reflects the table's D call only, with no check against the DNA. TRBV21-1 is recorded as a pseudogene. This CDR3 has 15 amino acids. CDR3 bases: TGTGCCAGCAGCAAAGCGGGAGGGAGCTCCTACGAGCAGTACTTC. Its translation is CASSKAGGSSYEQYF.

The rearrangement joins TRBV30 to TRBJ1-3; TRBD1 matches at 9 bases. The CDR3 contains 15 residues. Per germline, CDR1 GTSNPN and CDR2 SVGIG (reference sequence). The V gene end was trimmed by 4 bases and the J gene end by 4 bases; junction bases not matched to a gene: 8. The CDR3 DNA reads as TGTGCCTGGATACCGGGACAGGGATACGGAAACACCATATATTTT. It yields the protein CAWIPGQGYGNTIYF.

The chain uses TRBV3-1 (or the pseudogene TRBV3-2) and TRBJ2-7; 11 bases match TRBD2. Germline CDR1 LGHDT, CDR2 YNNKEL (reference sequence). CDR3 size: 17 residues. V shed 3 bases, J shed 2 bases, and the junction held 9 bases outside the gene matches. This CDR3 reads CASSHPLTSGAPYEQYF. CDR3 DNA: TGTGCCAGCAGCCACCCCCTGACTAGCGGGGCCCCCTACGAGCAGTACTTC.

Here the CDR3 DNA reads TGTGCCAGCAGCAGCCAGGGGGCGTGGAACACTGAAGCTTTCTTT. Protein: CASSSQGAWNTEAFF. This rearrangement joins TRBV11-2 to TRBJ1-1, with TRBD1 matching over 8 bases. The CDR3 runs 15 residues. V lost 5 bases, J lost 1 base, and 6 bases stayed unmatched. Germline V gene lookup returns CDR1 SGHAT and CDR2 FQNNGV.

The V gene is TRBV30, the J gene TRBJ1-2; D remains unclear. CDR1 and CDR2 (germline): GTSNPN, SVGIG (reference sequence). This CDR3 contains 12 residues. Trimming removed 0 bases at V and 6 bases at J, with 8 bases between. DNA of the CDR3: TGTGCCTGGAGTGTAATCAGGCATGGCTACACCTTC. Translation: CAWSVIRHGYTF.

The V gene is TRBV19, the J gene TRBJ2-7, with 7 positions matching TRBD2. The germline V gene encodes CDR1 LNHDA and CDR2 SQIVND (reference sequence). The V segment lost 5 bases and the J segment 3 bases; nucleotides outside the gene matches: 7. CDR3 length: 14 amino acids. The CDR3 protein is CASSASSGSYEQYF. CDR3 in DNA: TGTGCCAGTAGTGCATCTAGCGGAAGCTACGAGCAGTACTTC.

This chain joins TRBV7-9 and TRBJ2-7, with 7 bases matching TRBD2. The CDR3 is made up of 13 amino acids. Looked up from germline, CDR1 is SEHNR and CDR2 is FQNEAQ (reference sequence). With V trimmed by 6 bases and J by 9 bases, 11 bases remained unmatched. The CDR3 DNA reads as TGTGCCAGCAGTCCATCCTCAAGCGGGGCGCAGTACTTC. Translation gives CASSPSSSGAQYF.

This clone has only one observation. The chain joins TRBV19 to TRBJ1-2, with a possible D match to TRBD1 (6 bases). CDR1 and CDR2 from the germline V gene are LNHDA and SQIVND (reference sequence). The CDR3 sequence is 15 residues long. Trimming left V 2 bases short and J 3 bases short, with 13 bases between. The CDR3 protein is CASSIPGVLDYGYTF. The CDR3 DNA is TGTGCCAGTAGTATACCAGGGGTGCTCGACTATGGCTACACCTTC.

J is TRBJ2-3 and V is TRBV6-6; 11 bases map to TRBD1. J lost 6 bases, V lost 6 bases, and 8 bases had no gene match. The V gene's germline CDR1 is MNHNY and CDR2 SVGAGI (reference sequence). CDR3 length: 15 residues. CDR3 bases: TGTGCCAGCAGCCCCCGGACAGGGGGCGGGGATACGCAGTATTTT. This codes for CASSPRTGGGDTQYF.

This chain joins TRBV27 and TRBJ2-5, with D possibly TRBD2 on 6 matching bases. This CDR3 contains 14 residues. Germline V gene data show CDR1 as MNHEY and CDR2 as SMNVEV (reference sequence). V lost 4 bases and J lost 8, with 17 bases in between. The CDR3 DNA reads as TGTGCCAGCAGTTCGGGACTCCGGACCAAAACCCAGTACTTC. It translates to CASSSGLRTKTQYF.

V gene TRBV11-3 combines with J gene TRBJ1-3; D perhaps matches TRBD1 (5 bases). CDR3 length equals 13 residues. Germline CDR1 is SGHNT and CDR2 is YENEEA. The germline V and J ends were trimmed by 2 bases and 7 bases, with 9 bases remaining between them. CDR3: CASSLYAGNTIYF. In nucleotides, the CDR3 is TGTGCCAGCAGCTTATACGCAGGGAACACCATATATTTT.

This chain uses TRBV12-3 or TRBV12-4 with TRBJ2-1, with unresolved D. V was pared by 0 bases and J by 9 bases, with 9 bases between. The CDR3 has 13 amino acids. The CDR3 nucleotides read TGTGCCAGCAGTTTAGCTCTAGTTGGTGAGCAGTTCTTC. As protein: CASSLALVGEQFF.

This sequence joins TRBV6-5 and TRBJ2-3; TRBD2 is a possible D gene (7 bases). Between the trimmed V and J ends, which lost 2 bases and 14 bases, there was a span of 11 bases. The CDR3 length is 11 residues. The germline gives CDR1 MNHEY, CDR2 SVGAGI. CDR3 amino acids: CASSYAGGLYF. The CDR3 DNA reads as TGTGCCAGCAGTTACGCCGGGGGGCTGTATTTT.

This chain uses TRBV9 with TRBJ1-4, with a weak D call TRBD1 (6 bases). With 0 bases removed from V and 8 bases from J, the gap between germline ends came to 11 bases. CDR3 size: 14 residues. CDR1 and CDR2 (germline): SGDLS, YYNGEE. The CDR3 DNA follows: TGTGCCAGCAGCGTAGGCCCTAGGGGGGAAAAACTGTTTTTT. Its protein product is CASSVGPRGEKLFF.

V and J are TRBV5-6 and TRBJ1-2; tentatively, D is TRBD1 (6 bases). This CDR3 region has 14 residues. Germline CDR1 SGHDT, CDR2 YYEEEE. The V gene lost 6 bases and the J gene lost 6 bases, with 18 bases spanning the gap. The CDR3 region has the DNA TGTGCCAGCACCTGGGGGCGCGGGTGGGATGGCTACACCTTC. Its protein is CASTWGRGWDGYTF.

The CDR3 nucleotides read TGTGCCAGCAGCTTGGGCCTAGCGGGAGGGCCTTACAATGAGCAGTTCTTC. Its translation: CASSLGLAGGPYNEQFF. The chain recombines TRBV5-5 with TRBJ2-1; TRBD2 matches at 12 bases. CDR3 length: 17 residues. V lost 0 bases, J lost 4 bases, and 5 bases stayed unmatched. From germline, CDR1 is SGHKS and CDR2 YYEKEE (reference sequence).

The chain uses TRBV30 and TRBJ2-1, with TRBD2 matching over 14 bases. V was clipped by 4 bases and J by 7 bases; unmatched bases: 6. Germline CDR1 and CDR2: GTSNPN and SVGIG (reference sequence). CDR3 size: 15 residues. CDR3 DNA sequence: TGTGCCTGGACCCCGGGACTAGCGGGAGTTAATGAGCAGTTCTTC. Protein product: CAWTPGLAGVNEQFF.

This rearrangement joins TRBV28 to TRBJ1-2; TRBD1 aligns across 9 bases. Trimming took 5 bases from V and 6 from J; bases not matched to a gene: 4. CDR1 is MDHEN and CDR2 is SYDVKM in the germline V gene. CDR3 size: 13 residues. CDR3 sequence (DNA): TGTGCCAGCAGTACAGGGGGCCACGATGGCTACACCTTC. Translated: CASSTGGHDGYTF.

The V gene is TRBV10-1, the J gene TRBJ2-3, with TRBD2 matching over 11 bases. Looked up from germline, CDR1 is WNHNN and CDR2 is SYGVQD (reference sequence). The trim removed 4 bases at V and 6 bases at J, leaving 6 bases unmatched. This CDR3 comprises 15 residues. The CDR3 loop reads CASSGGTSGSDTQYF. CDR3 in DNA: TGCGCCAGCAGTGGCGGGACTAGCGGCTCCGATACGCAGTATTTT.

The chain is built from TRBV4-1 and TRBJ1-1, with 9 bases that match TRBD1. The CDR3 totals 16 residues. Germline V gene sequence: CDR1 MGHRA, CDR2 YSYEKL. J was trimmed by 4 bases and V by 2 bases; bases with no gene match: 8. Here the CDR3 reads CASSQWATGGVTEAFF. Written as DNA, the CDR3 is TGCGCCAGCAGCCAATGGGCGACAGGGGGAGTCACTGAAGCTTTCTTT.

The chain couples TRBV2 to TRBJ1-2; the D is unclear. This CDR3 is built from 12 residues. Germline V gives CDR1 SNHLY, CDR2 FYNNEI. Trimming took off 3 bases at V and 9 bases at J, with 11 bases between the two ends. The CDR3 spells CASSEARGSYTF. Written as DNA, the CDR3 is TGTGCCAGCAGTGAGGCGCGGGGAAGCTACACCTTC. The complete variable domain, with remaining parts taken from reference TRBV2 and TRBJ1-2, reads EPEVTQTPSHQVTQMGQEVILRCVPISNHLYFYWYRQILGQKVEFLVSFYNNEISEKSEIFDDQFSVERPDGSNFTLKIRSTKLEDSAMYFCASSEARGSYTFGSGTRLTVV.

The chain couples TRBV15 to TRBJ2-1; D not certain. The CDR3 spans 15 residues. Germline CDR1 reads LNHNV; CDR2 reads YYDKDF (reference sequence). Trimming removed 1 base at V and 0 bases at J, with 7 bases between. CDR3 coding DNA: TGTGCCACCAGCAGAGGTGATAGCTCCTACAATGAGCAGTTCTTC. Its translation is CATSRGDSSYNEQFF.

The chain carries TRBV2 and TRBJ2-3, with 12 bases identical to TRBD2. V lost 6 bases to trimming and J lost 4 bases; unmatched junction nucleotides: 8. The CDR3 consists of 16 residues. Germline V gives CDR1 SNHLY, CDR2 FYNNEI. The CDR3 reads CASRLTSGSVADTQYF. CDR3 DNA sequence: TGTGCCAGCAGGTTGACTAGCGGGAGTGTTGCAGATACGCAGTATTTT.

V gene TRBV6-4 combines with J gene TRBJ2-2, with 9 bases lining up with TRBD2. V gave up 8 bases and J gave up 4 bases; unmatched junction bases: 5. This CDR3 has 14 amino acids. Germline V gene data show CDR1 as MRHNA and CDR2 as SNTAGT. CDR3 sequence: CASGSAGGTGELFF. The DNA of the CDR3 is TGTGCCAGCGGATCAGCGGGGGGCACCGGGGAGCTGTTTTTT.

This clone has only one observation. The rearrangement joins TRBV30 to TRBJ2-2; D possibly corresponds to TRBD1 (5 bases). Germline V gene sequence: CDR1 GTSNPN, CDR2 SVGIG (reference sequence). V was clipped by 3 bases and J by 4 bases, with 9 bases between them. The CDR3 runs 13 residues. The CDR3 sequence is CAWRVTVTGELFF. CDR3 coding DNA: TGTGCCTGGAGGGTGACAGTCACCGGGGAGCTGTTTTTT.